This T cell receptor beta chain was obtained from a study of T cell changes during pregnancy in multiple sclerosis. Assay used: immunoSEQ multiplex PCR; TCRdb lists only in-frame clones, some missing. In the table there are about 57,000 clones, approximately 90% of which are singletons. This clone was picked up one time. The CDR3 runs 16 residues. Germline V gene sequence: CDR1 LGHNA, CDR2 YNFKEQ. J lost 6 bases, V lost 4 bases, and 10 bases had no gene match. This chain connects TRBV4-2 to TRBJ2-3; the match to TRBD1 covers 10 bases. The source of this sequence is a female donor in good health, enrolled as a control in a pregnancy study. Source: peripheral blood, taken after pregnancy. The CDR3, as DNA: TGTGCCAGCAGCCTAGGATCGGGACAGGGGCATGATACGCAGTATTTT. Translated, it gives CASSLGSGQGHDTQYF.